The subject of this entry is one T cell receptor beta chain. Its cognate antigen is unknown. It is likely a read error, because the conserved phenylalanine at the end of the CDR3 is missing. The sample comes from a study of tumor and adjacent non-tumor tissue in lung cancer. Looking at the study overall: There were approximately twelve adenocarcinoma, 2 squamous cell carcinoma and 1 small cell lung cancer cases. Samples averaged about 3.8 million productive TCRbeta reads each. Study-wide results and limits: Tumor TCR diversity, when higher, was linked to shorter survival.

In germline, CDR1 is SGHAT, CDR2 FQNNGV. The CDR3 sequence is 15 residues long. TCRbeta libraries were built with three rounds of nested PCR, modified from ARM-PCR. In TCRdb, the multiplex PCR reads were re-called with MiXCR into one record per CDR3 protein. The data contain more than 120,000 distinct CDR3 sequences, around 60% of them singletons. RNA was extracted from bulk tissue without any cell sorting. Chemotherapy-naive patients with new lung cancer underwent thoracic surgery in China, August–late 2014. This chain connects TRBV11-2 to TRBJ2-1; a weak D match, TRBD2 (5 bases). This TCR came from a man between 60 and 75 years old with small cell lung cancer. The sequenced sample was lung tumor tissue. CDR3 region: CTSSLDQGGHNEQFL. In DNA form, the CDR3 reads TGTACCAGCAGCTTAGATCAAGGAGGTCACAATGAGCAGTTCTTA.